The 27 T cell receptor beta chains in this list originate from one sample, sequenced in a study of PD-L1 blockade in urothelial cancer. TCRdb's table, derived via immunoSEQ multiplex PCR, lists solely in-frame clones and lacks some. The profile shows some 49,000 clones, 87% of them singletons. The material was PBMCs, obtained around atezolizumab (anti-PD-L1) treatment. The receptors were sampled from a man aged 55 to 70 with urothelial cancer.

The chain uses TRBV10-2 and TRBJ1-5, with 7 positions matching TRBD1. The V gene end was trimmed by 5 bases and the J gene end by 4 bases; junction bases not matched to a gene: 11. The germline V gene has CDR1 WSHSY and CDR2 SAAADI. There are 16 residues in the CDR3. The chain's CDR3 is CASSKRRDRDNQPQHF. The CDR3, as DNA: TGCGCCAGCAGTAAACGCCGGGACAGAGATAATCAGCCCCAGCATTTT.

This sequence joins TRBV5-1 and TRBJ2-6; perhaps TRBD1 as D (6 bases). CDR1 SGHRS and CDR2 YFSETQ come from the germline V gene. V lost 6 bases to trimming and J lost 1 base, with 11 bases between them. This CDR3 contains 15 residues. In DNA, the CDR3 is TGCGCCAGCACACTCAGGGGTTCTGGGGCCAACGTCCTGACTTTC. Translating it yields CASTLRGSGANVLTF. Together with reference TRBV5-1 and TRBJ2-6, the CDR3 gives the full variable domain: KAGVTQTPRYLIKTRGQQVTLSCSPISGHRSVSWYQQTPGQGLQFLFEYFSETQRNKGNFPGRFSGRQFSNSRSEMNVSTLELGDSALYLCASTLRGSGANVLTFGAGSRLTVL.

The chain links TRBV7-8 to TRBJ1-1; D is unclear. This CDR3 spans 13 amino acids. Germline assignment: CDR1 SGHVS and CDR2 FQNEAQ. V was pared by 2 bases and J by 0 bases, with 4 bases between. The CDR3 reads CASSLSLNTEAFF. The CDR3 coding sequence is TGTGCCAGCAGCTTATCTTTGAACACTGAAGCTTTCTTT.

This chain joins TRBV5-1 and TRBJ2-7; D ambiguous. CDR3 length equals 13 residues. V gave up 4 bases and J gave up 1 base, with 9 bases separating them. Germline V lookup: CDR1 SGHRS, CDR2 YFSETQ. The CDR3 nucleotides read TGCGCCAGCAGCCGCACTACATCCTACGAGCAGTACTTC. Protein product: CASSRTTSYEQYF. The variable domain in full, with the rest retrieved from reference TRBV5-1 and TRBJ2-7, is KAGVTQTPRYLIKTRGQQVTLSCSPISGHRSVSWYQQTPGQGLQFLFEYFSETQRNKGNFPGRFSGRQFSNSRSEMNVSTLELGDSALYLCASSRTTSYEQYFGPGTRLTVT.

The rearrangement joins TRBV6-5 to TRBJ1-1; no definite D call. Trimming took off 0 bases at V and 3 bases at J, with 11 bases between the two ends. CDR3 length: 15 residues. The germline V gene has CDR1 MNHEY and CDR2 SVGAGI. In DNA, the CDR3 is TGTGCCAGCAGTTACTCTAACCTGGCGGACACTGAAGCTTTCTTT. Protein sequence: CASSYSNLADTEAFF.

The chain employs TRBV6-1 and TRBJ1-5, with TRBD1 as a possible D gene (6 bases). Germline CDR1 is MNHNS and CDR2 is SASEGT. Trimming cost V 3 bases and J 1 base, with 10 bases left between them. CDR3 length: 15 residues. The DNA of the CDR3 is TGTGCCAGCAGTGAGTCGCAGGGGAGCAATCAGCCCCAGCATTTT. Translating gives CASSESQGSNQPQHF.

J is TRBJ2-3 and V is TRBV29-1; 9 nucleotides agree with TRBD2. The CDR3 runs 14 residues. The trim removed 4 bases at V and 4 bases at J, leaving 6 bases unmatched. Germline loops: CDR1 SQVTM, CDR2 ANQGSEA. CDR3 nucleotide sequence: TGCAGCGTTGTAGGGCGGGGGGGGTCAGATACGCAGTATTTT. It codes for CSVVGRGGSDTQYF.

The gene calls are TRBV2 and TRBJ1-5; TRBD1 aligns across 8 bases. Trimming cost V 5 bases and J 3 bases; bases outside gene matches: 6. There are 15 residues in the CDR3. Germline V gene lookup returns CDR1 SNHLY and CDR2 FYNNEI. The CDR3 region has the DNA TGTGCCAGCAGTCCGGGACAGGCAAACAATCAGCCCCAGCATTTT. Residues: CASSPGQANNQPQHF.

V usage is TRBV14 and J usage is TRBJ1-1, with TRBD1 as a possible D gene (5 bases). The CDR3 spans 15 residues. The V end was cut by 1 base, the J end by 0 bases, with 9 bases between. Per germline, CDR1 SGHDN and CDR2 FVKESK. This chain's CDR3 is CASSQVPGLNTEAFF. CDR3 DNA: TGTGCCAGCAGCCAAGTTCCAGGGCTGAACACTGAAGCTTTCTTT.

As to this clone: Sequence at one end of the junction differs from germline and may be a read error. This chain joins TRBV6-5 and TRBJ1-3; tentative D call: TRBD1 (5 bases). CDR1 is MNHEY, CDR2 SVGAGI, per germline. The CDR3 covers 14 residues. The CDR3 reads CASSPLPGGGITNF. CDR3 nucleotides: TGTGCCAGCAGTCCCCTTCCCGGGGGGGGGATCACGAATTTT.

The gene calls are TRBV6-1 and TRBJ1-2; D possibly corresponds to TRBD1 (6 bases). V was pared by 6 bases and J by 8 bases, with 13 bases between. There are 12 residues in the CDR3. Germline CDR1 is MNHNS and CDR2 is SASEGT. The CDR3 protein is CASSIQGWGYTF. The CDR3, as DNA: TGTGCCAGCAGCATACAGGGCTGGGGCTACACCTTC.

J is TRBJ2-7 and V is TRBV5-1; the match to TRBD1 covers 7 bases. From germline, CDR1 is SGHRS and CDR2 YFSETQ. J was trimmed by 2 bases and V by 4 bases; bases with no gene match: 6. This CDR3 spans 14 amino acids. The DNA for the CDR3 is TGCGCCAGCAGCCCGGGACAGCAACCCTACGAGCAGTACTTC. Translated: CASSPGQQPYEQYF.

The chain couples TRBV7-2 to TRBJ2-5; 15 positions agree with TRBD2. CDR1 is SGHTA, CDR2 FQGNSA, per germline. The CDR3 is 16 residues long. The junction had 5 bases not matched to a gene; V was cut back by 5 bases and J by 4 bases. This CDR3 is CASSTRTSGGGETQYF. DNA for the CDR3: TGTGCCAGCAGCACCCGGACTAGCGGGGGGGGAGAGACCCAGTACTTC.

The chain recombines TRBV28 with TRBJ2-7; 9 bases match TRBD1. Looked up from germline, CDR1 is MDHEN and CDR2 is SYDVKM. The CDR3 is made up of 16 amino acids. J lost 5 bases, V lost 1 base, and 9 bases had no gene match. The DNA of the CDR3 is TGTGCCAGCAGTTTATCAGGGGACAGGGTTATCGACGAGCAGTACTTC. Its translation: CASSLSGDRVIDEQYF. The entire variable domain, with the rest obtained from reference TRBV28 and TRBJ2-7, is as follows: DVKVTQSSRYLVKRTGEKVFLECVQDMDHENMFWYRQDPGLGLRLIYFSYDVKMKEKGDIPEGYSVSREKKERFSLILESASTNQTSMYLCASSLSGDRVIDEQYFGPGTRLTVT.

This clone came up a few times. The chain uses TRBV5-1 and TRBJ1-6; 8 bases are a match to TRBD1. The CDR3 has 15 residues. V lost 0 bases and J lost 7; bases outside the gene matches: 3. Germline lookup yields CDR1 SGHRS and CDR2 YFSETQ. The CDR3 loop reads CASSLGWTGNSPLHF. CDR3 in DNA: TGCGCCAGCAGCTTGGGCTGGACAGGGAATTCACCCCTCCACTTT.

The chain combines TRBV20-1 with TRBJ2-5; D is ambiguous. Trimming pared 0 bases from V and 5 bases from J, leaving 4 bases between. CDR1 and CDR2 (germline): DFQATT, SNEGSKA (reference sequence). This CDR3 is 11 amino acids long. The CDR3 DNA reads TGCAGTGCTAGAGACCGGGAGACCCAGTACTTC. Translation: CSARDRETQYF.

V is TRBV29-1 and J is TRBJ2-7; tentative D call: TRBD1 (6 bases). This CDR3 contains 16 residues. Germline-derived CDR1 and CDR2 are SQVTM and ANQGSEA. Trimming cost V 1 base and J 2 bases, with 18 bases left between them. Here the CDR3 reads CSVEGFMGTPTYEQYF. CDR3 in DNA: TGCAGCGTTGAAGGATTCATGGGGACACCCACCTACGAGCAGTACTTC.

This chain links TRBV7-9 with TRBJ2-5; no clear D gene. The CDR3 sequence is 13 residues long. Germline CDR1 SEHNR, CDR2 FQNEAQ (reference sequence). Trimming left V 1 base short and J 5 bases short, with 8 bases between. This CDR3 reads CASSLGGSETQYF. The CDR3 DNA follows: TGTGCCAGCAGCTTAGGAGGTTCGGAGACCCAGTACTTC.

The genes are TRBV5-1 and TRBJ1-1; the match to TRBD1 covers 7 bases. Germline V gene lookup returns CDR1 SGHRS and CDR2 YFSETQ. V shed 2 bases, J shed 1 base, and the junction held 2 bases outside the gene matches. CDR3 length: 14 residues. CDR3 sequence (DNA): TGCGCCAGCAGCTTAAGACAGGGGAACACTGAAGCTTTCTTT. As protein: CASSLRQGNTEAFF.

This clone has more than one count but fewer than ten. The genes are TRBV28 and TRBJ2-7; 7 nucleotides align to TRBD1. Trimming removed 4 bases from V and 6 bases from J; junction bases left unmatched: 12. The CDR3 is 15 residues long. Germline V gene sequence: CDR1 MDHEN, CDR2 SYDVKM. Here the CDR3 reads CASSSADRDLIEQYF. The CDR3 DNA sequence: TGTGCCAGCAGTTCGGCCGACAGGGACCTAATCGAGCAGTACTTC.

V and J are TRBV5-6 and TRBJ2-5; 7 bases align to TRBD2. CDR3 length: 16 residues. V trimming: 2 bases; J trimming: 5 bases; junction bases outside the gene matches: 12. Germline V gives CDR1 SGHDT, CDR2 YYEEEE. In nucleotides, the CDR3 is TGTGCCAGCAGCTTTTTTTGGCGGGAGTCCGTGGAGACCCAGTACTTC. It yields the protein CASSFFWRESVETQYF.

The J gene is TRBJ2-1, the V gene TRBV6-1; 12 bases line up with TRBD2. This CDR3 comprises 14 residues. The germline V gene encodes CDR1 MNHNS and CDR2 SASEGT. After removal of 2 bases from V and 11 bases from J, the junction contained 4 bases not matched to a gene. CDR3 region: CASSESGLAGKQFF. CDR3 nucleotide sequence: TGTGCCAGCAGTGAATCCGGACTAGCGGGGAAGCAGTTCTTC.

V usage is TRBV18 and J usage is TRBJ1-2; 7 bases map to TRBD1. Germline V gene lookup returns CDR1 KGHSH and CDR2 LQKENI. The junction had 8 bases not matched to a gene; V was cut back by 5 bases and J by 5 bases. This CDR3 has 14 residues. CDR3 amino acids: CASSETGTVYGYTF. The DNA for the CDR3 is TGTGCCAGCTCAGAGACCGGGACAGTTTATGGCTACACCTTC.

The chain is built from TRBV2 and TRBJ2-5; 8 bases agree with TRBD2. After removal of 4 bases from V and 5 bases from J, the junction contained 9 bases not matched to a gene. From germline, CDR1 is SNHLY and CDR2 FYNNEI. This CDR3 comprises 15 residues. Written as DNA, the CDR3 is TGTGCCAGCAGTGGGGCGGGGGGCAGTTGGGAGACCCAGTACTTC. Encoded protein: CASSGAGGSWETQYF.

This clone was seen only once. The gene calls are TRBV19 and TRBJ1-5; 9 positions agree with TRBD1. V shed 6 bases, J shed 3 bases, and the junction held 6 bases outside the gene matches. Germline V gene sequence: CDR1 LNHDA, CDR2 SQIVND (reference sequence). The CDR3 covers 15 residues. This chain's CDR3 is CASSDRTGDNQPQHF. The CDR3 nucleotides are TGTGCCAGTAGCGACAGGACAGGGGACAATCAGCCCCAGCATTTT.

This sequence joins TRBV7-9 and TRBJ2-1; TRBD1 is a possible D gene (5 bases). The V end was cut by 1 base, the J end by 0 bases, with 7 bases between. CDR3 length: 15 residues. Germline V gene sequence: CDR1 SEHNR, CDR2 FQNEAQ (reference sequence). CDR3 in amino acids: CASSLGQISYNEQFF. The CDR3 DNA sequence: TGTGCCAGCAGCTTAGGACAGATCTCCTACAATGAGCAGTTCTTC. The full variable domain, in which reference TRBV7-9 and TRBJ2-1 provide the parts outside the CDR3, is DTGVSQNPRHKITKRGQNVTFRCDPISEHNRLYWYRQTLGQGPEFLTYFQNEAQLEKSRLLSDRFSAERPKGSFSTLEIQRTEQGDSAMYLCASSLGQISYNEQFFGPGTRLTVL.

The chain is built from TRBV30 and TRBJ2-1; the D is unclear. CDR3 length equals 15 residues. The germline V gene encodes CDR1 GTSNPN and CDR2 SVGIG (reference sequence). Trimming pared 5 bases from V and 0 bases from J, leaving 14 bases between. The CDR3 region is CAWSPAVDSYNEQFF. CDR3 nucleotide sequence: TGTGCCTGGTCACCTGCGGTAGACTCCTACAATGAGCAGTTCTTC.